This T cell receptor (beta chain) was identified during a study of shared clonotypes between healthy human individuals. In the study overall: The study drew on two women and a few men aged 18 to 49 as donors. Study-level points and caveats: Clonotype sharing across donors was expected to vary with sequencing depth.

The study drew all its donors from Caucasian adults living in Nashville, Tennessee. At the deep level, the assay was run. The assay was immunoSEQ multiplex PCR, and TCRdb's table has in-frame clones only and misses some. Of approximately 710,000 clones in the sample, roughly 91% were seen once. V was pared by 1 base and J by 1 base, with 9 bases between. From germline, CDR1 is SGHTA and CDR2 FQGNSA. This CDR3 has 15 amino acids. In the case of this clone: Its specificity is not known.

Specimen: memory CD8+ T cells from PBMCs. Subset in this sample: CD45RO+ cells pooled with CCR7-negative TemRA cells. The receptor's source is a man in his late teens or twenties in good health. Some clones in this sample may be carry-over from other donors' samples. The J gene is TRBJ2-3, the V gene TRBV7-2; D not certain. The CDR3 nucleotides are TGTGCCAGCAGCTTAGTTTTCTTAGGCACAGATACGCAGTATTTT. Its translation is CASSLVFLGTDTQYF. Using reference TRBV7-2 and TRBJ2-3 for the parts outside the CDR3, the full variable domain is GAGVSQSPSNKVTEKGKDVELRCDPISGHTALYWYRQSLGQGLEFLIYFQGNSAPDKSGLPSDRFSAERTGGSVSTLTIQRTQQEDSAVYLCASSLVFLGTDTQYFGPGTRLTVL.